The clone carrying this T cell receptor beta chain was counted a single time. Its specificity is not known. The data were taken from a study of cytomegalovirus exposure and HLA in healthy donors. Study findings and constraints: Indistinguishable V segments, including TRBV6-2 and TRBV6-3, were excluded. A later analysis linked more than 15,000 TCR beta sequences to HLA alleles at 0.05 false discovery rate. According to an earlier analysis, most TCR beta V segments yielded productive rearrangements about 90% or about 30% of the time.

The CDR3 contains 13 residues. V was shortened by 0 bases and J by 8 bases, with 10 bases between the two germline ends. Germline V gives CDR1 MNHEY, CDR2 SVGAGI. It was with 60 Vbeta and 13 Jbeta primers that the PCR ran. The authors' processing: Later, an analysis found around 77 million unique TCR beta chains, and roughly 9.9 million of these were shared. The table came from immunoSEQ multiplex PCR; TCRdb's copy has only in-frame clones and leaves some out. The V and J calls and clone size were taken over from that table, and D and trimming were inferred from the DNA. Of 50,000 or so clones in the sample, about 69% were seen once.

The specimen was PBMCs. V is TRBV6-5 and J is TRBJ1-2, with a weak D call TRBD1 (6 bases). The TCR comes from a man aged 35 to 55 in good health and CMV-seropositive. In DNA form, the CDR3 reads TGTGCCAGCAGTTACTCGGGGGGGGCCGGCTACACCTTC. Residues: CASSYSGGAGYTF.